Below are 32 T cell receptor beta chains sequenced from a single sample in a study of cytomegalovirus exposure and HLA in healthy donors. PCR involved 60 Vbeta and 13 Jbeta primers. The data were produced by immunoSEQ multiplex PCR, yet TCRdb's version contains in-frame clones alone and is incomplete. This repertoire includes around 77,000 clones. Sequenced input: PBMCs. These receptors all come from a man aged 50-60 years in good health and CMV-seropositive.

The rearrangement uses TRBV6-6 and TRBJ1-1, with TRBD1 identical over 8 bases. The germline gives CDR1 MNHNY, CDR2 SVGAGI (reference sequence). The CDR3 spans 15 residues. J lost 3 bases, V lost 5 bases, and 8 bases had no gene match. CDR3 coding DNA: TGTGCCAGCAGTCCCGGGACAGGAGGAGACACTGAAGCTTTCTTT. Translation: CASSPGTGGDTEAFF.

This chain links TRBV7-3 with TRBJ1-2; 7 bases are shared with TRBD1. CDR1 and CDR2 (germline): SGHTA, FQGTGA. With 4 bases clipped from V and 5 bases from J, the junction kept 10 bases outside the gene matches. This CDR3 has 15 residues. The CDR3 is CASSCGTVDLYGYTF. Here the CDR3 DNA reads TGTGCCAGCAGCTGCGGGACAGTTGATCTTTATGGCTACACCTTC.

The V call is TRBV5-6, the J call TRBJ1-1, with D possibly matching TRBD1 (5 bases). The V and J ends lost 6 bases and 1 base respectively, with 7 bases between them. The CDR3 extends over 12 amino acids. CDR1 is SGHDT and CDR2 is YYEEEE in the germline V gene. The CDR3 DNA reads TGTGCCAGCAACAGGAGGAACACTGAAGCTTTCTTT. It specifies CASNRRNTEAFF.

The CDR3 sequence: CAWSLGQGLPHNQPQHF. In DNA form, the CDR3 reads TGTGCCTGGAGTCTCGGACAGGGCCTTCCTCACAATCAGCCCCAGCATTTT. V is TRBV30 and J is TRBJ1-5; 8 bases are a match to TRBD1. Germline V gives CDR1 GTSNPN, CDR2 SVGIG (reference sequence). The V gene end was trimmed by 2 bases and the J gene end by 3 bases; junction bases not matched to a gene: 12. The CDR3 length is 17 residues. Based on the CDR3 plus reference TRBV30 and TRBJ1-5, the full variable domain is SQTIHQWPATLVQPVGSPLSLECTVEGTSNPNLYWYRQAAGRGLQLLFYSVGIGQISSEVPQNLSASRPQDRQFILSSKKLLLSDSGFYLCAWSLGQGLPHNQPQHFGDGTRLSIL.

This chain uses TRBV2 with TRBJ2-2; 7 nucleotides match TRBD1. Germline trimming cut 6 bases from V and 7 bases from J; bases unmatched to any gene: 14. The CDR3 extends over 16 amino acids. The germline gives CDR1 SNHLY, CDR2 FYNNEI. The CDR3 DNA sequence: TGTGCCAGCAGACCGACATCCACAGGGGCGGTCGGGGAGCTGTTTTTT. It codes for CASRPTSTGAVGELFF.

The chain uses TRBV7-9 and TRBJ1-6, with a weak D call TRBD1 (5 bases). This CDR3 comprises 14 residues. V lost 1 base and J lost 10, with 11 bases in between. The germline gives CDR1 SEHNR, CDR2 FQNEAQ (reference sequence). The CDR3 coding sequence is TGTGCCAGCAGCTTAGGGCAGGGTCCGTCACCCCTCCACTTT. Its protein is CASSLGQGPSPLHF.

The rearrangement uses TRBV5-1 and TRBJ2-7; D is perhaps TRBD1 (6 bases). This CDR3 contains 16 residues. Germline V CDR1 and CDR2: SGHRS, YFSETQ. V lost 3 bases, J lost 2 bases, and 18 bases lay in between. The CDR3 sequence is CASSYNPPGQAYEQYF. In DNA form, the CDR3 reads TGCGCCAGCAGCTACAACCCGCCGGGACAAGCCTACGAGCAGTACTTC.

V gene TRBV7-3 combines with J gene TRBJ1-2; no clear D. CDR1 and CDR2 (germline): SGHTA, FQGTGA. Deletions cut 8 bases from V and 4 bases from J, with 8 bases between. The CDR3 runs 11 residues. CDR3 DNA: TGTGCCAGCTCGAGGTCCTATGGCTACACCTTC. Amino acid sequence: CASSRSYGYTF.

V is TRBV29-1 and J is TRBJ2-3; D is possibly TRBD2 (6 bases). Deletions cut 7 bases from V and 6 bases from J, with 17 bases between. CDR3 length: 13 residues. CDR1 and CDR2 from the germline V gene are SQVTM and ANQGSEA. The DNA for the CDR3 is TGCAGCGGCCTAAGGAGGGTCCGTGATACGCAGTATTTT. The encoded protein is CSGLRRVRDTQYF.

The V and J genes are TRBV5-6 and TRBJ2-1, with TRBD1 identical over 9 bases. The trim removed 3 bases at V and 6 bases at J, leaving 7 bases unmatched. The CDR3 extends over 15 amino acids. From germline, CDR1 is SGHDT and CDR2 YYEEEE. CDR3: CASSSPGQGINEQFF. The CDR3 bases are TGTGCCAGCAGCTCGCCGGGACAGGGTATCAATGAGCAGTTCTTC. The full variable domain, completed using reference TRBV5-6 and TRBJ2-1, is DAGVTQSPTHLIKTRGQQVTLRCSPKSGHDTVSWYQQALGQGPQFIFQYYEEEERQRGNFPDRFSGHQFPNYSSELNVNALLLGDSALYLCASSSPGQGINEQFFGPGTRLTVL.

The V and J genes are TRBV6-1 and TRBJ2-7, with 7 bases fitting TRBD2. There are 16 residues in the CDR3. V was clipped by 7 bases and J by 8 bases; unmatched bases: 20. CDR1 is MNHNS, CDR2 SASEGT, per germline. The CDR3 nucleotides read TGTGCCAGCACCGAAGCCGCGGGGGTTATAACCCTCAAGCAGTACTTC. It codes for CASTEAAGVITLKQYF.

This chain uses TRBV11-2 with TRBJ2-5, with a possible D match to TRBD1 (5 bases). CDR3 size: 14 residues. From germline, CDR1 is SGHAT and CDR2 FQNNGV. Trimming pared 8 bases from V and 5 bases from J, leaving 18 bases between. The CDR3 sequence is CASRPSTVGETQYF. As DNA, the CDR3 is TGTGCCAGCCGACCATCGACAGTTGGGGAGACCCAGTACTTC.

The CDR3 region is CATSRSHHRASRTNEKLFF. The DNA for the CDR3 is TGTGCCACCAGCAGATCCCACCACAGGGCTTCTAGAACTAATGAAAAACTGTTTTTT. The rearrangement uses TRBV15 and TRBJ1-4, with D possibly being TRBD1 (6 bases). CDR1 LNHNV and CDR2 YYDKDF come from the germline V gene (reference sequence). There are 19 residues in the CDR3. V dropped 2 bases and J dropped 1 base, with 20 bases sitting between them. The full variable domain, with the rest looked up from reference TRBV15 and TRBJ1-4, is DAMVIQNPRYQVTQFGKPVTLSCSQTLNHNVMYWYQQKSSQAPKLLFHYYDKDFNNEADTPDNFQSRRPNTSFCFLDIRSPGLGDTAMYLCATSRSHHRASRTNEKLFFGSGTQLSVL.

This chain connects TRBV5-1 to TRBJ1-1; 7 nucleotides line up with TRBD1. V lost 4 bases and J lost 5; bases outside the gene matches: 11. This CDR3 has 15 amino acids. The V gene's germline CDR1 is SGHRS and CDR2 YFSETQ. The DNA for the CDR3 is TGCGCCAGCAGCGGCGATTACAGGGGTCGGACTGAAGCTTTCTTT. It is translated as CASSGDYRGRTEAFF.

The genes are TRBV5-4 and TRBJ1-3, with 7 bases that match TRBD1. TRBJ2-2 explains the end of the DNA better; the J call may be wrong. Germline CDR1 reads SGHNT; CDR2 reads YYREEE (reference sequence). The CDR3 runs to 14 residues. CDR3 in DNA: TGTGCCAGCAGACGTGACAGGGTGGACGGGGAGCTGTTTTTT. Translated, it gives CASRRDRVDGELFF.

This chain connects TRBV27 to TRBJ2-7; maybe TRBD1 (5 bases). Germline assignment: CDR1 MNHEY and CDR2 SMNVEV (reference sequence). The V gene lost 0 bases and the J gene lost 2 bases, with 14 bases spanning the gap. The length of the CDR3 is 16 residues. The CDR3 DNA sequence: TGTGCCAGCAGTTTATCTGGGGCGCTTCCTACCTACGAGCAGTACGTC. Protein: CASSLSGALPTYEQYV.

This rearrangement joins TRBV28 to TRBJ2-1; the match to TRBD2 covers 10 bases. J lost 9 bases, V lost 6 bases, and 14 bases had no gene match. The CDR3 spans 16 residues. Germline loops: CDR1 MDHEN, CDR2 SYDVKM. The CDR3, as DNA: TGTGCCAGCAGCCCCCCCGGAGCGGGAGGGCGGAGTGAGCAGTTCTTC. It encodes CASSPPGAGGRSEQFF.

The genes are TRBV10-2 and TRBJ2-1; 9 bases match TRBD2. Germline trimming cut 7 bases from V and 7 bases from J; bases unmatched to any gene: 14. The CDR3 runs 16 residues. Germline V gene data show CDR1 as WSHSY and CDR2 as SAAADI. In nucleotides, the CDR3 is TGCGCCAGCACCCCAGACCATAGCGGGAGTAGGAATGAGCAGTTCTTC. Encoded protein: CASTPDHSGSRNEQFF.

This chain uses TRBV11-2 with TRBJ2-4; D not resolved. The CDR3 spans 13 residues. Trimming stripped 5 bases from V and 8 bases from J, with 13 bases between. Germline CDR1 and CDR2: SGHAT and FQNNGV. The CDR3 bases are TGTGCCAGCAGCCCGAACAGCTTCGACATTCAGTACTTC. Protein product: CASSPNSFDIQYF.

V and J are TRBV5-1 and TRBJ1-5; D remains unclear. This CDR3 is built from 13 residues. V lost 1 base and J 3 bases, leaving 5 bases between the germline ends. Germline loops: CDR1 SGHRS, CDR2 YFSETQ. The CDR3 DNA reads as TGCGCCAGCAGCTTGTCCCACAATCAGCCCCAGCATTTT. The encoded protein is CASSLSHNQPQHF.

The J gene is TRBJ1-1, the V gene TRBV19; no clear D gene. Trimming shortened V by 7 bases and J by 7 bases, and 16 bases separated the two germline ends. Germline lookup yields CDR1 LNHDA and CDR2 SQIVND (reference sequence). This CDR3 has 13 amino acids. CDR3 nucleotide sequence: TGTGCCAGTAATCGAGGGCCTACAGTTGAAGCTTTCTTT. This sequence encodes CASNRGPTVEAFF.

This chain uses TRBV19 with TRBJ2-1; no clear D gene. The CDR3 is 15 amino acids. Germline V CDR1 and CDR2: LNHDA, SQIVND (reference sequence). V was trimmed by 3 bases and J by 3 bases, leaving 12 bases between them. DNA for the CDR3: TGTGCCAGTAGTATTGCCCATACCGGCTACAATGAGCAGTTCTTC. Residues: CASSIAHTGYNEQFF.

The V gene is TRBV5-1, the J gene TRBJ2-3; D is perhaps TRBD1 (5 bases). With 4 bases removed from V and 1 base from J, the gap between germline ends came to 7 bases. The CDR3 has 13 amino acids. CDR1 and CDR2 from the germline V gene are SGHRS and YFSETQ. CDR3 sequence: CASSPQGTDTQYF. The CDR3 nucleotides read TGCGCCAGCAGCCCACAGGGCACAGATACGCAGTATTTT.

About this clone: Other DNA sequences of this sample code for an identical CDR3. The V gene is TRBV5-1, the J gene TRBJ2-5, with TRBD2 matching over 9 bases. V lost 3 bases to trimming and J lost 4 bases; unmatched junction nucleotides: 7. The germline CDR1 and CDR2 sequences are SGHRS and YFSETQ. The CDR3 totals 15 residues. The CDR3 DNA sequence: TGCGCCAGCAGCTCGCGGGAGGGACTTGGAGAGACCCAGTACTTC. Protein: CASSSREGLGETQYF.

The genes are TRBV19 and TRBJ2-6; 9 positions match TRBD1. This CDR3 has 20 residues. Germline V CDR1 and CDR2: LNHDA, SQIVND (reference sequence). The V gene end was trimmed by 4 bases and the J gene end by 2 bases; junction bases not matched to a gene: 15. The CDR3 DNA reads TGTGCCAGTAGTAAGTTTACTGGGGGACAGGGAATAACTGGGGCCAACGTCCTGACTTTC. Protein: CASSKFTGGQGITGANVLTF.

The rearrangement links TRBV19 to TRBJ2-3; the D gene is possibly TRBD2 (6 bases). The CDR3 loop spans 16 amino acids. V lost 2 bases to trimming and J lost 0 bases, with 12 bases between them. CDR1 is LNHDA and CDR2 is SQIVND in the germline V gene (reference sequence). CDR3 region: CASSIRPGTSTDTQYF. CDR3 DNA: TGTGCCAGTAGTATAAGGCCGGGGACTAGCACAGATACGCAGTATTTT.

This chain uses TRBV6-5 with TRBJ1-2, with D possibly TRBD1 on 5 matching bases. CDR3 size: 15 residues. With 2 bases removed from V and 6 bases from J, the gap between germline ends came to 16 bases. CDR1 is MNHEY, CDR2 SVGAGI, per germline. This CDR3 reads CASSYGSWGDDGYTF. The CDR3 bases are TGTGCCAGCAGTTACGGGTCGTGGGGCGATGATGGCTACACCTTC.

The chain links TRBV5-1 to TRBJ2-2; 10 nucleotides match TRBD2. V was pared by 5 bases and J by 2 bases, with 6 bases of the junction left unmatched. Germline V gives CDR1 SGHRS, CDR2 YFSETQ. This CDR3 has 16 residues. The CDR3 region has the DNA TGCGCCAGCAGTCCCCTAGCGGGGGTAAACACCGGGGAGCTGTTTTTT. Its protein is CASSPLAGVNTGELFF.

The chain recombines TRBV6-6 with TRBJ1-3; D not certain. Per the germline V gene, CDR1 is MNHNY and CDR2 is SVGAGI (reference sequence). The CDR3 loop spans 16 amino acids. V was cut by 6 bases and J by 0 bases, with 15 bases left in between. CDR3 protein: CASSASGFSSGNTIYF. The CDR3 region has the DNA TGTGCCAGCAGCGCCTCGGGGTTTTCCTCTGGAAACACCATATATTTT.

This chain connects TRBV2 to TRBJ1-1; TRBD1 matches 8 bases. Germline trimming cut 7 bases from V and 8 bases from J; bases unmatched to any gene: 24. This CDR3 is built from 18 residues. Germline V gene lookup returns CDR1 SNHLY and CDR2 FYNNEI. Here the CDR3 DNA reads TGTGCCAGCATTACCCTTATCGGACAGGGCCCCGAAGGGGTGGAAGCTTTCTTT. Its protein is CASITLIGQGPEGVEAFF.

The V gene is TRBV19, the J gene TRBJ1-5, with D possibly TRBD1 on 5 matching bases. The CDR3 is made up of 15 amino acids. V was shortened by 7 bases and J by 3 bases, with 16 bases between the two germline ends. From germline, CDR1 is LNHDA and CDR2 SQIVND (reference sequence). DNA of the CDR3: TGTGCCAGTAATTTTATGGGGCGGCACAATCAGCCCCAGCATTTT. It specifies CASNFMGRHNQPQHF. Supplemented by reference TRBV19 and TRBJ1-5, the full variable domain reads DGGITQSPKYLFRKEGQNVTLSCEQNLNHDAMYWYRQDPGQGLRLIYYSQIVNDFQKGDIAEGYSVSREKKESFPLTVTSAQKNPTAFYLCASNFMGRHNQPQHFGDGTRLSIL.

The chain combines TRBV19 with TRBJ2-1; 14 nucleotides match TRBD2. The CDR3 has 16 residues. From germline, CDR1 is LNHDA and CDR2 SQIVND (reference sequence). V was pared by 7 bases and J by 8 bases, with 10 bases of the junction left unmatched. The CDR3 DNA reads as TGTGCCAGTAATCTCGGGACTAGCGGGAGAGGTCATGAGCAGTTCTTC. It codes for CASNLGTSGRGHEQFF.